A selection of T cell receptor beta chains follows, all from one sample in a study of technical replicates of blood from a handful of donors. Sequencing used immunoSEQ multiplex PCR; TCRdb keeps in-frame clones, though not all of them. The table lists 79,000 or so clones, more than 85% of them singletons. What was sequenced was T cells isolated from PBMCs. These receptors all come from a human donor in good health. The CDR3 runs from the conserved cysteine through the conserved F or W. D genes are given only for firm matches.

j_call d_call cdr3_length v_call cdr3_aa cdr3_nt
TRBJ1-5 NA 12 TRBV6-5 CASRQLNQPQHF TGTGCCAGCAGGCAGTTAAATCAGCCCCAGCATTTT
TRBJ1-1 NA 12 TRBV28 CASSLGGLEAFF TGTGCCAGCAGTTTGGGGGGGCTCGAAGCTTTCTTT
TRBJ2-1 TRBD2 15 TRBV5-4 CASSWSSGPYNEQFF TGTGCCAGCAGCTGGTCTAGCGGGCCCTACAATGAGCAGTTCTTC
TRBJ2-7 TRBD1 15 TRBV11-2 CASSPGTGGFYEQYF TGTGCCAGCAGCCCCGGGACAGGGGGTTTCTACGAGCAGTACTTC
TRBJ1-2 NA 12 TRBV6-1 CASRDGLYGYTF TGTGCCTCAAGAGACGGACTCTATGGCTACACCTTC
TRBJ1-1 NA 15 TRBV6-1 CASSDDSPLNTEAFF TGTGCCAGCAGTGATGACAGTCCCTTGAACACTGAAGCTTTCTTT
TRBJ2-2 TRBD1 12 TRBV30 CAWRQGARELFF TGTGCCTGGAGACAGGGGGCTAGGGAGCTGTTTTTT
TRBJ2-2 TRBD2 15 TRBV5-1 CASRDGTTNSRELFF TGCGCCAGCAGGGATGGGACTACCAACTCCCGGGAGCTGTTTTTT
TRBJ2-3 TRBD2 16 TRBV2 CASSETGLAGSDTQYF TGTGCCAGCAGTGAAACGGGACTAGCGGGATCAGATACGCAGTATTTT
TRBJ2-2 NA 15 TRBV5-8 CASSFTGINTGELFF TGTGCCAGCAGCTTTACCGGGATCAACACCGGGGAGCTGTTTTTT
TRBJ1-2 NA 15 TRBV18 CASSPPPGYDYGYTF TGTGCCAGCTCACCACCTCCAGGTTACGACTATGGCTACACCTTC
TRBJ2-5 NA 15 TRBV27 CASSLLGDWSEGTYF TGTGCCAGCAGTTTACTTGGGGACTGGAGCGAAGGGACTTACTTC